This T cell receptor (beta chain) was recorded in a study of vaccination and CD4 T cells after COVID-19. Overall study context: Nasal swab PCR detected SARS-CoV-2 in convalescent patients; 9 or 10 had mild disease, one severe.

Cultured CD4+ T cell DNA was sequenced using the Oncomine TCR Beta short-read assay. One entry per CDR3 protein, called by TCRdb with MiXCR from the PCR reads. The data contain a few thousand distinct CDR3 sequences, 78% of them seen just once; the ten biggest clones take up around 18%. Regarding this clonotype: Its antigen is unidentified.

The V end was cut by 4 bases, the J end by 5 bases, with 11 bases between. Germline V lookup: CDR1 MNHEY, CDR2 SVGEGT. This CDR3 has 14 amino acids. Stated treatment: approximately 9-day PBMC culture with coronavirus spike peptide pools or control peptides (ViraFEST assay). Material for sequencing was CD4+ T cells from blood, cultured in vitro. This receptor was identified in a human donor who had recovered from COVID-19. The chain links TRBV6-2 or TRBV6-3 to TRBJ2-2; D gene uncertain. CDR3 sequence reads: CASSLDIRTGELFF. The CDR3 DNA reads TGTGCCAGCAGTTTAGACATAAGGACCGGGGAGCTGTTTTTT.